This is a list of T cell receptor beta chains from one sample in a study of vaccination and CD4 T cells after COVID-19. TCRdb reprocessed the PCR reads with MiXCR, giving one entry per CDR3 protein. The sample yields some 14,000 distinct CDR3 sequences, 52% seen once. For these TCRs, the target antigens are not known. Sequenced material: CD4+ T cells from blood, cultured in vitro. These receptors all stem from a human donor who had recovered from COVID-19. Each CDR3 is given with its conserved first and last residue. D genes are given only for firm matches. Not every row has a clone size; where given, it reads once, few, many or a size class.

v_call: TRBV20-1; j_call: TRBJ1-1; clone_size: -; d_call: TRBD1; cdr3_aa: CSARDRRTGGDTEAFF; cdr3_nt: TGCAGTGCTAGAGATAGAAGGACAGGGGGGGACACTGAAGCTTTCTTT
v_call: TRBV12-3/TRBV12-4; j_call: TRBJ1-2; clone_size: -; d_call: -; cdr3_aa: CASSSSFGYTF; cdr3_nt: TGTGCCAGCAGTTCTTCCTTCGGCTACACCTTC
v_call: TRBV20-1; j_call: TRBJ1-2; clone_size: -; d_call: TRBD1; cdr3_aa: CSAQDRVGRGYTF; cdr3_nt: TGCAGTGCTCAGGACAGGGTCGGAAGGGGCTACACCTTC
v_call: TRBV20-1; j_call: TRBJ1-2; clone_size: once; d_call: -; cdr3_aa: CSANPEFIGQSYGYTF; cdr3_nt: TGCAGTGCTAACCCGGAATTTATAGGACAGAGCTATGGCTACACCTTC
v_call: TRBV18; j_call: TRBJ2-5; clone_size: -; d_call: TRBD1; cdr3_aa: CASSLSTGGDETQYF; cdr3_nt: TGTGCCAGCTCACTCTCGACAGGGGGGGATGAGACCCAGTACTTC
v_call: TRBV4-3; j_call: TRBJ2-2; clone_size: -; d_call: -; cdr3_aa: CASSQVNGGPGELFF; cdr3_nt: TGCGCCAGCAGCCAAGTTAATGGGGGGCCCGGGGAGCTGTTTTTT
v_call: TRBV7-9; j_call: TRBJ2-2; clone_size: -; d_call: TRBD2; cdr3_aa: CASSPRGGRRPLRPGELFF; cdr3_nt: TGTGCCAGCAGCCCCCGGGGGGGGCGACGTCCTCTTCGACCCGGGGAGCTGTTTTTT
v_call: TRBV7-9; j_call: TRBJ1-1; clone_size: -; d_call: -; cdr3_aa: CASSLPQGRFGTEAFF; cdr3_nt: TGTGCCAGCAGCCTCCCACAGGGAAGGTTTGGCACTGAAGCTTTCTTT
v_call: TRBV2; j_call: TRBJ2-7; clone_size: -; d_call: TRBD1; cdr3_aa: CASSRQGAYEQYF; cdr3_nt: TGTGCCAGCAGTCGGCAGGGGGCCTACGAGCAGTACTTC
v_call: TRBV7-2; j_call: TRBJ2-5; clone_size: few; d_call: -; cdr3_aa: CASSLLGGRGETQYF; cdr3_nt: TGTGCCAGCAGCTTACTCGGGGGGAGGGGGGAGACCCAGTACTTC